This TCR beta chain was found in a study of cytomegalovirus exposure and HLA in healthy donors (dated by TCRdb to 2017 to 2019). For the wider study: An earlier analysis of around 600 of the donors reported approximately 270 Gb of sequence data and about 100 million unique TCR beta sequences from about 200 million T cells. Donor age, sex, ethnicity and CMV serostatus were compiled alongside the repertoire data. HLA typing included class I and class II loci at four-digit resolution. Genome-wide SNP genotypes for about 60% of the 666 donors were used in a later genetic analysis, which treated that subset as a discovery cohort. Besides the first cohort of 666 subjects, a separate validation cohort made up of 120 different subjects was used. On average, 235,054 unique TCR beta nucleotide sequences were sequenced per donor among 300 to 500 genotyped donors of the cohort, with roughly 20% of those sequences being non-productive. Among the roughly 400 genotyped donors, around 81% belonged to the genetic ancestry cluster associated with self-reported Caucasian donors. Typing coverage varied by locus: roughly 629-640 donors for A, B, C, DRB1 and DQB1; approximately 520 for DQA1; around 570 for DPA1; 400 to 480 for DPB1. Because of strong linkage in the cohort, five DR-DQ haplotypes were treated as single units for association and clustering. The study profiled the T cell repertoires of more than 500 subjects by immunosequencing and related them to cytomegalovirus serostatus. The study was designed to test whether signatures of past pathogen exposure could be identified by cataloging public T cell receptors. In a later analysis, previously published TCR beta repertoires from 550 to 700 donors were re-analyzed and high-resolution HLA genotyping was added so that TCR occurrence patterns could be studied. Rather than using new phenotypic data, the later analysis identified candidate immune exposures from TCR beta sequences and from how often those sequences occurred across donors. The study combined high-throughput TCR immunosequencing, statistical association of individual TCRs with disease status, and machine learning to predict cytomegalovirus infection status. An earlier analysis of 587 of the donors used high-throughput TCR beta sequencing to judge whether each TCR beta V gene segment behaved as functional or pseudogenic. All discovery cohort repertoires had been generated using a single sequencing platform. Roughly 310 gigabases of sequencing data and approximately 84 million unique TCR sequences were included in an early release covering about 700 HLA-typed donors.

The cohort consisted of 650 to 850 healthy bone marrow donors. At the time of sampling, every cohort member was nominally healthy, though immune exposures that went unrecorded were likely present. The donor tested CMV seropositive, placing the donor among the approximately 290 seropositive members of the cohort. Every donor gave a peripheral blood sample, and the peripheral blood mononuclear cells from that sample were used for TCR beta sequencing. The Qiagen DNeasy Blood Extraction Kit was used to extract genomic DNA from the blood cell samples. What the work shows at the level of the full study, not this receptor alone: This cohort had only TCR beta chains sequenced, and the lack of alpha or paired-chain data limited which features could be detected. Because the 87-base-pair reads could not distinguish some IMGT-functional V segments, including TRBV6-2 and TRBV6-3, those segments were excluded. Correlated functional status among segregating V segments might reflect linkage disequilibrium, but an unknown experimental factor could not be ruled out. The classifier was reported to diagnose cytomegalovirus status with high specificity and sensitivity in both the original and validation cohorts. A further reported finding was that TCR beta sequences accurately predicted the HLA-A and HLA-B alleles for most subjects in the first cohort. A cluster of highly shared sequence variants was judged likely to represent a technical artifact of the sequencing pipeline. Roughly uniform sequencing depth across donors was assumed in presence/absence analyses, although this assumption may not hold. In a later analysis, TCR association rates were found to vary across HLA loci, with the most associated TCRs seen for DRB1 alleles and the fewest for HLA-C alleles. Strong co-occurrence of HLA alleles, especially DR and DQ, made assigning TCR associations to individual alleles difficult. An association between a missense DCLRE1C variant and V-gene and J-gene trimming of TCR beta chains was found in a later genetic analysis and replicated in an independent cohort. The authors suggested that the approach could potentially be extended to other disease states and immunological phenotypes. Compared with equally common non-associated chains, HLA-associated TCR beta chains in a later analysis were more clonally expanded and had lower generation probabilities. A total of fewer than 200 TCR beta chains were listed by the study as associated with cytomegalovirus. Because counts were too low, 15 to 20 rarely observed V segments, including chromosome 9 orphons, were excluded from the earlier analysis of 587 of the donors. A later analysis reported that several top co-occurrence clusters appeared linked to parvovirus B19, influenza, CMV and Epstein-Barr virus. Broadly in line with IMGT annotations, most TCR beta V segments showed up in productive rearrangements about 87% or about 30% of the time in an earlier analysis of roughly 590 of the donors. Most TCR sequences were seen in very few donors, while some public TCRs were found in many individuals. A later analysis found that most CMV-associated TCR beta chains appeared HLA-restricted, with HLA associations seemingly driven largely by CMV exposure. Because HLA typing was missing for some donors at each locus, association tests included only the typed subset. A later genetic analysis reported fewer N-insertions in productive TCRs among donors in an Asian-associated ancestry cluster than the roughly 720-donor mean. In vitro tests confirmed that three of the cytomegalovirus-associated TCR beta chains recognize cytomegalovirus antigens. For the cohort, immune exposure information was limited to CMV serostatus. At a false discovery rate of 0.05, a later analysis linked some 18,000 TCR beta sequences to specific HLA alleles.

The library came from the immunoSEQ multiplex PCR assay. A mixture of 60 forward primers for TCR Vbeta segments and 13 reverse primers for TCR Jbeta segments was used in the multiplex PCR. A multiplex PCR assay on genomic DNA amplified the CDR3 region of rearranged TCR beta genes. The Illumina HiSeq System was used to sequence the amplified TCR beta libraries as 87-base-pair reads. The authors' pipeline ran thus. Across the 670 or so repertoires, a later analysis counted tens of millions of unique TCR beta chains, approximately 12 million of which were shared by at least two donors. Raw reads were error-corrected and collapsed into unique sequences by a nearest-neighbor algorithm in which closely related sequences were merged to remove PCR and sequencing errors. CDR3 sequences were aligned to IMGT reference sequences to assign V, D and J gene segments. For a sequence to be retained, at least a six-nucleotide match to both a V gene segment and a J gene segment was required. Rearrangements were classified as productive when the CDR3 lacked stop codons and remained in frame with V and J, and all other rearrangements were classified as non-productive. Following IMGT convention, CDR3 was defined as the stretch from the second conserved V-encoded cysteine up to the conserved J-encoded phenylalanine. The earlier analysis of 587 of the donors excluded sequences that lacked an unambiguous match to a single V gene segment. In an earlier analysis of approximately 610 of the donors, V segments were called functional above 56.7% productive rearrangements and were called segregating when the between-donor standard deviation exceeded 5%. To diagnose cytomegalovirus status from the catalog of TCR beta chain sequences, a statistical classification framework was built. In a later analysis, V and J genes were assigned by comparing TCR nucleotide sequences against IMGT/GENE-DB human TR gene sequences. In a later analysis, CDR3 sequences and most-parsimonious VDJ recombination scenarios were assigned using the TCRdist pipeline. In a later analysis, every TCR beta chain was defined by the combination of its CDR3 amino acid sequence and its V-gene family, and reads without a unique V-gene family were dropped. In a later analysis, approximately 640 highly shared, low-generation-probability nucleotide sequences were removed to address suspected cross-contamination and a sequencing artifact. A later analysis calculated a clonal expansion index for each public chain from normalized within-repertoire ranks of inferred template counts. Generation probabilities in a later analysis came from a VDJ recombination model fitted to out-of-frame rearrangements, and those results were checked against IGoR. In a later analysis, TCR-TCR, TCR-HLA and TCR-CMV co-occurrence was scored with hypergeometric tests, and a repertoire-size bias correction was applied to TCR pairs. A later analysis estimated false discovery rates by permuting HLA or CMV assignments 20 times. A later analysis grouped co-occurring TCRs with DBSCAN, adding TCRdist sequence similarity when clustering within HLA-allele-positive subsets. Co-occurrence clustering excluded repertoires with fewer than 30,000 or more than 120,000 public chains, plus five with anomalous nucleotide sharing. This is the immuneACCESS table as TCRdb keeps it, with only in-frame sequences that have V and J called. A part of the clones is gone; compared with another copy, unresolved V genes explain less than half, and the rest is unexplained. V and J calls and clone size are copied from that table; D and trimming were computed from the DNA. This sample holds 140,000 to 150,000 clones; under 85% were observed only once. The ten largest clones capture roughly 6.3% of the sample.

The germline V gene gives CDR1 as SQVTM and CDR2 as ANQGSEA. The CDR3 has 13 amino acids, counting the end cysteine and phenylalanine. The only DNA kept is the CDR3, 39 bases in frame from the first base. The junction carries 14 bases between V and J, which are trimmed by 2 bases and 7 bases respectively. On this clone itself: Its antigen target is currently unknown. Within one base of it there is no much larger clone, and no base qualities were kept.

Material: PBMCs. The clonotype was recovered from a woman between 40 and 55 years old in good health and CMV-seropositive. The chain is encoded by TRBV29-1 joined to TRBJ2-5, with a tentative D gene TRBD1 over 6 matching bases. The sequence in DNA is TGCAGCGTTGAACCAGGGGATTTGGGGACCCAGTACTTC. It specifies CSVEPGDLGTQYF.